The clone carrying this TCR beta chain showed up just a few times. Its antigen is currently unknown. This sample was included in a study of T-cell memory formation after mild COVID-19. General study points: In second-wave clones peaking day 37, SARS-CoV-2 specificity remained unconfirmed. In pre-infection memory, a portion of responding clones appeared, which suggested that cross-reactive memory joined.

Constant-segment primers were used for 5'RACE, and the resulting TCR alpha and TCR beta cDNA libraries carried sample barcodes and UMIs. Each CDR3 protein gets one entry after TCRdb re-called the 5' RACE reads with MiXCR. The sample has tens of thousands of distinct CDR3 sequences, less than 7.5% seen once. V lost 6 bases to trimming and J lost 6 bases, with 11 bases between them. This CDR3 spans 13 amino acids. Germline CDR1 reads SGHVS; CDR2 reads FNYEAQ. The chain has TRBV7-6 and TRBJ2-2; D unclear. This clonotype originated in a man younger than 30 who had mild COVID-19 (a few samples of this study predate the infection). Cell type and time point are not known. Sequenced material: PBMCs or a T cell subset sorted from them (not recorded which). The CDR3 nucleotides are TGTGCCAGCAGTCCTAGAGTGCCCGGGGAGCTGTTTTTT. Translation: CASSPRVPGELFF.